This T cell receptor (beta chain) comes out of a study of tumor and adjacent non-tumor tissue in lung cancer. The library came from three nested PCR rounds adapted from ARM-PCR protocols. TCRdb redid the calling of the multiplex PCR reads with MiXCR, one entry per CDR3 protein. The sample records around 74,000 distinct CDR3 sequences, less than 75% being singletons. The length of the CDR3 is 13 residues. Germline V gives CDR1 SNHLY, CDR2 FYNNEI. As concerns this clonotype: A much more abundant neighbour one base away suggests this may be a read error.

RNA was extracted from bulk tissue without any cell sorting. More than 3 cm separated this lung sample from the edge of the tumor. Sequencing was done on a sample of distant non-tumor lung tissue. The TCR originated in a woman aged 50 to 60 with non-small cell lung cancer. This chain uses TRBV2 with TRBJ1-1, with TRBD1 matching over 7 bases. The CDR3 coding sequence is TGTGCCAGCAGGGCGGACAGGAACTCTGAAGCTTTCTTT. It codes for CASRADRNSEAFF.